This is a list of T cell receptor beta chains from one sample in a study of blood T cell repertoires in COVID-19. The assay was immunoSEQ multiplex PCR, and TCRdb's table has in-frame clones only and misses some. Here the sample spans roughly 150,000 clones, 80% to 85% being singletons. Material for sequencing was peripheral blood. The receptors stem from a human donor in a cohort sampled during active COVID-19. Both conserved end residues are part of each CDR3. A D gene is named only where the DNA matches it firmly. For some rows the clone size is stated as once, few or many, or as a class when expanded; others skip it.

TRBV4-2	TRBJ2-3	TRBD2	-	CASSLLAGGADTQYF	TGTGCCAGCAGCCTACTAGCGGGGGGAGCAGATACGCAGTATTTT
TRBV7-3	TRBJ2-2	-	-	CASSPWVTAGANGELFF	TGTGCCAGCAGCCCCTGGGTCACGGCAGGGGCCAATGGGGAGCTGTTTTTT
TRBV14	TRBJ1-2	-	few	CASSQVASTGGYTF	TGTGCCAGCAGCCAAGTAGCTTCTACTGGTGGCTACACCTTC
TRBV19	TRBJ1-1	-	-	CASSTLGRGTEAFF	TGTGCCAGTAGTACGCTAGGACGGGGAACTGAAGCTTTCTTT
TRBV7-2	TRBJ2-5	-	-	CASSLELMPGRGQETQYF	TGTGCCAGCAGCTTGGAATTAATGCCCGGGAGAGGCCAAGAGACCCAGTACTTC
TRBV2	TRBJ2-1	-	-	CASSEDPEDEQFF	TGTGCCAGCAGTGAAGATCCTGAGGATGAGCAGTTCTTC
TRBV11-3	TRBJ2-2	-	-	CASSLSGNTGELFF	TGTGCCAGCAGCTTGTCAGGGAACACCGGGGAGCTGTTTTTT
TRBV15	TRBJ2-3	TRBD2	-	CATSREISGGANTQYF	TGTGCCACCAGCAGAGAAATTAGCGGGGGGGCAAATACGCAGTATTTT
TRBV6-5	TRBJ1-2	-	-	CASSATPVGLHPFAF	TGTGCCAGCAGCGCAACCCCAGTGGGACTCCATCCATTTGCCTTC
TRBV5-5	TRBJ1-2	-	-	CASSPTSGPNYGYTF	TGTGCCAGCAGCCCCACCTCAGGTCCTAACTATGGCTACACCTTC
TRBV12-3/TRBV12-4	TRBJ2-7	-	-	CASSTLGGYEQYF	TGTGCCAGCAGTACCCTGGGGGGCTACGAGCAGTACTTC
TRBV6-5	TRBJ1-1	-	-	CAIRTANTEAFF	TGTGCCATCCGGACAGCGAACACTGAAGCTTTCTTT
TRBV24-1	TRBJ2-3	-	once	CATSAATSTDTQYF	TGTGCCACCAGCGCGGCTACTAGCACAGATACGCAGTATTTT
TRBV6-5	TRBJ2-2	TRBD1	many	CASSSGTGETGELFF	TGTGCCAGCAGTTCGGGGACAGGAGAGACCGGGGAGCTGTTTTTT
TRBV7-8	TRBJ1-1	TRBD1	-	CASSFRQGLNTEAFF	TGTGCCAGCAGCTTCCGACAGGGCCTGAACACTGAAGCTTTCTTT
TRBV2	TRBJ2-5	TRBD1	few	CASIRDRGRGETQYF	TGTGCCAGCATTCGGGACAGGGGGCGCGGGGAGACCCAGTACTTC
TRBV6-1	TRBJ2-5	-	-	CASSDGSGSETQYF	TGTGCCAGCAGTGATGGGTCAGGGTCAGAGACCCAGTACTTC
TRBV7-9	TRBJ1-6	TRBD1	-	CASSPGDSSNSPLHF	TGTGCCAGCAGCCCTGGGGACAGCAGTAATTCACCCCTCCACTTT
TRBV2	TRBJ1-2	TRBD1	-	CASSSEQGANYGYTF	TGTGCCAGCAGTAGTGAACAGGGGGCTAACTATGGCTACACCTTC
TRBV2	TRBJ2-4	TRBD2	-	CASSEGGLTKNIQYF	TGTGCCAGCAGTGAGGGAGGGCTAACCAAAAACATTCAGTACTTC
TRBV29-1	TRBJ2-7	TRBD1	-	CSVVRDRGTYEQYF	TGCAGCGTTGTCCGGGACAGGGGGACCTACGAGCAGTACTTC
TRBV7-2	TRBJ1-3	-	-	CASRPAGAGNTIYF	TGTGCCAGCAGACCTGCGGGAGCTGGAAACACCATATATTTT
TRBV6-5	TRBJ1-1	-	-	CASSSGVMNTEAFF	TGTGCCAGCAGCTCGGGAGTAATGAACACTGAAGCTTTCTTT
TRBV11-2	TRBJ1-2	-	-	CASTWSGNYGYTF	TGTGCCAGCACCTGGAGCGGAAACTATGGCTACACCTTC
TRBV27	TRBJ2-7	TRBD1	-	CASSPRTGAFGEQYF	TGTGCCAGCAGTCCGCGGACAGGGGCCTTCGGCGAGCAGTACTTC
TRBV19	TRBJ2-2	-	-	CASSIDRQNTGELFF	TGTGCCAGTAGTATCGACAGGCAGAACACCGGGGAGCTGTTTTTT
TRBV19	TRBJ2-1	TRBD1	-	CVGQGARGPNEQFF	TGTGTTGGACAGGGGGCGCGGGGCCCCAATGAGCAGTTCTTC
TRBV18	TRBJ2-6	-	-	CASSSQISGANVLTF	TGTGCCAGCTCTTCTCAGATCTCTGGGGCCAACGTCCTGACTTTC
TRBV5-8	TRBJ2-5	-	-	CASSLEGGQLQETQYF	TGTGCCAGCAGCTTGGAAGGCGGACAGCTCCAAGAGACCCAGTACTTC
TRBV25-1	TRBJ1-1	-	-	CASSEWGGENTEAFF	TGTGCCAGCAGTGAATGGGGGGGAGAGAACACTGAAGCTTTCTTT
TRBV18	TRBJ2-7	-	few	CASSPGQQLSYEQYF	TGTGCCAGCTCACCCGGACAGCAACTATCCTACGAGCAGTACTTC
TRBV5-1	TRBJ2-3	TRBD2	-	CASSLVAGGRDTQYF	TGCGCCAGCAGCTTGGTAGCGGGGGGTCGAGATACGCAGTATTTT
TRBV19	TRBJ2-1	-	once	CASSLNYNEQFF	TGTGCCAGTAGCCTAAACTACAATGAGCAGTTCTTC
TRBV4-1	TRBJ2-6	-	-	CASSHSGGDSGANVLTF	TGCGCCAGCAGCCATTCTGGGGGCGACTCTGGGGCCAACGTCCTGACTTTC
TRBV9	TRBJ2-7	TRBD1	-	CASSEEGQGLAEQYF	TGTGCCAGCAGCGAGGAGGGACAGGGGCTGGCCGAGCAGTACTTC
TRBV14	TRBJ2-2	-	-	CASSQLTAGELFF	TGTGCCAGCAGCCAACTCACGGCCGGGGAGCTGTTTTTT
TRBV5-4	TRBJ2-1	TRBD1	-	CASTQGRGTDEQFF	TGTGCCAGTACCCAGGGACGAGGGACAGATGAGCAGTTCTTC
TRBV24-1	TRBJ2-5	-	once	CATSDLPRGASETQYF	TGTGCCACCAGTGATTTGCCCCGGGGGGCGTCAGAGACCCAGTACTTC
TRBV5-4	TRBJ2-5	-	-	CASSLGGLETQYF	TGTGCCAGCAGCTTGGGAGGGTTGGAGACCCAGTACTTC
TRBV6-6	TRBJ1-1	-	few	CASSRQGNYLNTEAFF	TGTGCCAGCAGTCGACAAGGAAACTATTTGAACACTGAAGCTTTCTTT
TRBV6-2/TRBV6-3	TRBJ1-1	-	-	CASSYQDRNTEAFF	TGTGCCAGCAGTTACCAGGACAGGAACACTGAAGCTTTCTTT
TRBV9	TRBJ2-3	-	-	CASSVALGLNLQYF	TGTGCCAGCAGCGTAGCGTTAGGACTAAATCTGCAGTATTTT
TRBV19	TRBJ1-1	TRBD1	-	CASLFPDRGQEDMNTEAFF	TGTGCCAGTCTATTCCCGGATCGGGGACAGGAGGACATGAACACTGAAGCTTTCTTT
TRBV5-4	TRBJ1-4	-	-	CASRRLGNEKLFF	TGTGCCAGCAGGCGGTTGGGTAATGAAAAACTGTTTTTT